Here is one T cell receptor (beta chain) with its context. This entry belongs to a study of blood T cell repertoires in COVID-19. Whole-study context: The United States, Italy and Spain provided the acute and convalescent COVID-19 samples. T cells, B-cell-depleted T cells, or PBMCs provided the cDNA or gDNA that served as material.

The table came from immunoSEQ multiplex PCR; TCRdb's copy has only in-frame clones and leaves some out. The sample carries some 360,000 clones, over 85% recorded once. Germline V gene sequence: CDR1 MNHEY, CDR2 SVGAGI. CDR3 length: 16 residues. V was pared by 2 bases and J by 3 bases, with 11 bases between. The sequence was obtained from a woman aged 55-75 years with COVID-19, enrolled during active disease. The V and J genes are TRBV6-5 and TRBJ1-6; a weak D match, TRBD1 (6 bases). Material: peripheral blood. CDR3 in amino acids: CASSYGGAGYNSPLHF. The DNA of the CDR3 is TGTGCCAGCAGTTACGGGGGCGCGGGCTATAATTCACCCCTCCACTTT.